The T cell receptor beta chain described here comes from a study of control samples from healthy donors and cancer patients (dated by TCRdb to the early 2020s). There are a few counts of this clone. Its antigen has not been determined. No much larger clonotype is one base removed from it; base qualities were not supplied. Library prep was done by the immunoSEQ multiplex PCR assay. Held by TCRdb, this immuneACCESS table contains in-frame sequences only and omits some clones. Under half of the omission traces to an unresolved V gene where checked; the cause of the rest is unknown. The sample has about 94,000 clones on record, 90% of them singletons. The ten biggest clones cover 3.5% to 4.5% of the sample. Taken from cysteine to phenylalanine, the CDR3 has 13 residues. The sequence is cut down to CDR3 DNA, 39 bases in frame from base 1. According to the germline V gene, CDR1 reads SGHAT and CDR2 reads FQNNGV. V gives up 0 bases and J gives up 4 bases, and the segment between their germline ends measures 7 bases.

The rearrangement joined TRBV11-2 to TRBJ2-7; the D gene assignment is ambiguous. The material sequenced was blood. The clonotype originates from a young woman in good health. The base sequence is TGTGCCAGCAGCTTAGATATCGATTACGAGCAGTACTTC. Its coded protein is CASSLDIDYEQYF. With all but the CDR3 taken from the reference TRBV11-2 and TRBJ2-7 genes, the full variable domain is: EAGVAQSPRYKIIEKRQSVAFWCNPISGHATLYWYQQILGQGPKLLIQFQNNGVVDDSQLPKDRFSAERLKGVDSTLKIQPAKLEDSAVYLCASSLDIDYEQYFGPGTRLTVT.